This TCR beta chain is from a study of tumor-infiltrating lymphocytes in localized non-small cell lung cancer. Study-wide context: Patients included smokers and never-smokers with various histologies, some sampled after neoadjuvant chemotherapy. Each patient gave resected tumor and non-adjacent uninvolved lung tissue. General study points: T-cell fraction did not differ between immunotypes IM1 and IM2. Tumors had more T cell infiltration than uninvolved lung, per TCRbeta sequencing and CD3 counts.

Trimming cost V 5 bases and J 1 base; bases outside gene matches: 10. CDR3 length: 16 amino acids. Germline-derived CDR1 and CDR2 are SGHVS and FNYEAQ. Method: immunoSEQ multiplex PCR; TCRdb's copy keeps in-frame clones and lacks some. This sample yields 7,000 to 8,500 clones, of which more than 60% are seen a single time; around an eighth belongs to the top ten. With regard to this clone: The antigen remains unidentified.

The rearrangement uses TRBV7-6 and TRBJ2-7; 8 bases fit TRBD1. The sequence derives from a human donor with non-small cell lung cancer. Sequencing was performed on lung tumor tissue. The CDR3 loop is CASSPLAGGASYEQYF. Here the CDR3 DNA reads TGTGCCAGCAGCCCCCTGGCAGGGGGCGCTTCCTACGAGCAGTACTTC.